A selection of T cell receptor beta chains follows, all from one sample in a study of metastatic and nonmetastatic thyroid tumors. TCRdb re-analyzed the PCR reads through MiXCR. Of some 25,000 clones listed, 15% to 20% are singletons. The sample was blood. All receptors derive from a male donor with papillary thyroid cancer or a benign thyroid nodule (not recorded which). Some clones in this sample may be carry-over from other donors' samples. The CDR3 runs from the conserved cysteine through the conserved F or W. The D gene is left open where the match is weak. The size entry is marked missing in some rows and otherwise reads once, few, many or a size class.

v_call	clone_size	d_call	j_call	cdr3_aa	cdr3_nt
TRBV11-2	-	-	TRBJ2-3	CASSYLAASTDTQYF	TGTGCCAGCAGCTACTTAGCGGCAAGCACAGATACGCAGTATTTT
TRBV29-1	many	TRBD1	TRBJ1-1	CSVLTGNTAFF	TGCAGCGTGCTGACAGGGAATACAGCTTTCTTT
TRBV6-1	many	TRBD1	TRBJ1-4	CASGGSWTGRDATNEKLFF	TGTGCCAGCGGGGGATCATGGACAGGGCGGGATGCAACTAATGAAAAACTGTTTTTT
TRBV30	-	TRBD1	TRBJ2-7	CAWSVDWDRVNEQYF	TGTGCCTGGAGTGTGGATTGGGACAGGGTGAACGAGCAGTACTTC
TRBV9	few	-	TRBJ2-5	CASSLGGLETQYF	TGTGCCAGCAGCCTCGGGGGGCTTGAGACCCAGTACTTC
TRBV6-2/TRBV6-3	few	-	TRBJ2-1	CASSYRQFMLGQFF	TGTGCCAGCAGTTACCGCCAATTTATGCTCGGGCAGTTCTTC
TRBV29-1	many	TRBD1	TRBJ2-2	CSVRGTENTGELFF	TGCAGCGTTAGGGGGACAGAAAACACCGGGGAGCTGTTTTTT
TRBV11-1	many	-	TRBJ2-2	CASSRYKTNTGELFF	TGTGCCAGCAGCCGTTACAAGACGAACACCGGGGAGCTGTTTTTT
TRBV5-1	many	TRBD1	TRBJ2-5	CASSSLTGVSAETQYF	TGCGCCAGCAGCTCACTTACAGGGGTATCCGCGGAGACCCAGTACTTC
TRBV7-2	-	-	TRBJ1-1	CASSSSTGRFAFF	TGTGCCAGCAGCTCATCTACAGGGAGGTTTGCTTTCTTT
TRBV2	many	-	TRBJ2-5	CASSLGAGTEGTQYF	TGTGCCAGCAGTCTCGGTGCCGGGACGGAGGGGACCCAGTACTTC
TRBV7-8	-	-	TRBJ2-7	CASSLDWNGEQYF	TGTGCCAGCAGCTTAGATTGGAATGGCGAGCAGTACTTC
TRBV10-3	many	TRBD1	TRBJ2-7	CAISWGQAYEQYF	TGCGCCATCAGCTGGGGACAGGCCTACGAGCAGTACTTC
TRBV29-1	many	TRBD1	TRBJ2-3	CSVEFWDRGGTDTQYF	TGCAGCGTTGAATTCTGGGACAGGGGGGGCACAGATACGCAGTATTTT
TRBV19	few	TRBD1	TRBJ1-5	CASSPEDRGNQPQHF	TGTGCCAGTAGCCCTGAGGACAGGGGCAATCAGCCCCAGCATTTT
TRBV28	medium-sized	-	TRBJ2-7	CASTDLFPYEQYF	TGTGCCAGCACCGACCTGTTTCCATACGAGCAGTACTTC
TRBV2	many	-	TRBJ1-1	CASSAGRGVSEAFF	TGTGCCAGCAGTGCGGGGAGGGGGGTTTCTGAAGCTTTCTTT
TRBV19	many	-	TRBJ1-2	CASKGHLDIDGYGYTF	TGTGCCAGTAAAGGACACCTCGATATCGATGGGTATGGCTACACCTTC
TRBV20-1	-	-	TRBJ1-2	CSAYRRAGPLWGYTF	TGCAGTGCTTACCGGAGAGCCGGACCCCTTTGGGGCTACACCTTC
TRBV11-3	many	-	TRBJ2-7	CASSLSFPYEQYF	TGTGCCAGCAGCTTAAGCTTCCCCTACGAGCAGTACTTC
TRBV6-1	medium-sized	-	TRBJ1-1	CASSGQENTEAFF	TGTGCCAGCAGTGGCCAGGAGAACACTGAAGCTTTCTTT
TRBV19	many	TRBD2	TRBJ2-3	CASSDPGGFRTDTQYF	TGTGCCAGTAGTGACCCGGGGGGGTTCAGGACAGATACGCAGTATTTT
TRBV5-1	many	TRBD2	TRBJ2-7	CASSPGTSGLSYEQYF	TGCGCCAGCAGCCCAGGGACTAGCGGACTCTCCTACGAGCAGTACTTC
TRBV4-2	many	TRBD1	TRBJ2-3	CASSQPRTGAATDTQYF	TGTGCCAGCAGTCAACCACGGACAGGGGCGGCCACAGATACGCAGTATTTT
TRBV9	many	TRBD2	TRBJ2-3	CASSGVGTSGRMTDTQYF	TGTGCCAGCAGCGGAGTCGGGACTAGCGGGAGGATGACAGATACGCAGTATTTT
TRBV5-5	few	TRBD1	TRBJ2-1	CASSLWTGGYNEQFF	TGTGCCAGCAGCTTGTGGACAGGGGGCTACAATGAGCAGTTCTTC